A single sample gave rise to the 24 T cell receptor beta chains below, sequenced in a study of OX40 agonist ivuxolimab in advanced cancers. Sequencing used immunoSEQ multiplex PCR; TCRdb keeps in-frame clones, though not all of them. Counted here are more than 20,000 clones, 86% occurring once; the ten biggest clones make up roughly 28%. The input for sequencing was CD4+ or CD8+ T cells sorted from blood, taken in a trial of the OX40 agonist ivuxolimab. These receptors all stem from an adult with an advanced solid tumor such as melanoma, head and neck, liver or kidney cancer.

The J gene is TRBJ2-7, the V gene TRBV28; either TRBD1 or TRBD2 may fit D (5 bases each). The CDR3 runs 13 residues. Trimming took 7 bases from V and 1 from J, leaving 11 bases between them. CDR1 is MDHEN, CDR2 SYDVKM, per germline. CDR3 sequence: CASNSGTSYEQYF. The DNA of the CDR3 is TGTGCCAGCAACTCCGGGACGTCCTACGAGCAGTACTTC.

The CDR3 reads CASSLGGRAVDEQYF. The CDR3 DNA is TGTGCCAGCAGCTTAGGCGGGAGGGCTGTCGACGAGCAGTACTTC. This chain connects TRBV7-9 to TRBJ2-7; 9 bases map to TRBD2. Germline V gene lookup returns CDR1 SEHNR and CDR2 FQNEAQ (reference sequence). Unmatched junction bases numbered 6, after V lost 1 base and J lost 5 bases. There are 15 residues in the CDR3.

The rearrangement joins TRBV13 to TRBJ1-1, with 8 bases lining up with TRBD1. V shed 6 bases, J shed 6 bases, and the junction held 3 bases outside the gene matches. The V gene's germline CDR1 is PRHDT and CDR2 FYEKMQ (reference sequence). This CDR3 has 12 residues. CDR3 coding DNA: TGTGCCAGCAGGGACAGGGCCCCTGAAGCTTTCTTT. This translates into CASRDRAPEAFF.

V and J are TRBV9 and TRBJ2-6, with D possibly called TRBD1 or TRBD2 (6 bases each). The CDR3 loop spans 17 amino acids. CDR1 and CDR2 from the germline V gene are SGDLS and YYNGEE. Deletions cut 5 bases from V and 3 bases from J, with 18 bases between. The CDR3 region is CASRGAGLSRGANVLTF. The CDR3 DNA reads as TGTGCCAGCAGGGGGGCGGGACTCTCCCGTGGGGCCAACGTCCTGACTTTC.

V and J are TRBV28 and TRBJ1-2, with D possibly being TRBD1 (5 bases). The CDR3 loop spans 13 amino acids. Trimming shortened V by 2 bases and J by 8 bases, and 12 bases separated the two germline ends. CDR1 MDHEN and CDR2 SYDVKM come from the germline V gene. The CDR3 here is CASSLTQGWGYTF. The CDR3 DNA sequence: TGTGCCAGCAGTTTAACGCAGGGTTGGGGCTACACCTTC.

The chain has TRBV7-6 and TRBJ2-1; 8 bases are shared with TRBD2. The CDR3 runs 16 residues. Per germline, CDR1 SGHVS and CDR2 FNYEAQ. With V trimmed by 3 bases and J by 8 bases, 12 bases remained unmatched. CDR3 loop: CASSFYIAGPRDEQFF. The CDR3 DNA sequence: TGTGCCAGCAGCTTTTACATAGCGGGACCCAGGGATGAGCAGTTCTTC. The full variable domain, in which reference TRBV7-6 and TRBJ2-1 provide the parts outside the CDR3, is GAGVSQSPRYKVTKRGQDVALRCDPISGHVSLYWYRQALGQGPEFLTYFNYEAQQDKSGLPNDRFSAERPEGSISTLTIQRTEQRDSAMYRCASSFYIAGPRDEQFFGPGTRLTVL.

The CDR3 DNA reads TGTGCCAGCAGCTTTGCCGGGGAGCTGTTTTTT. This codes for CASSFAGELFF. J is TRBJ2-2 and V is TRBV7-9; D gene uncertain. CDR3 length: 11 amino acids. V shed 3 bases and J shed 6 bases, with 2 bases lying between them. Germline CDR1 reads SEHNR; CDR2 reads FQNEAQ (reference sequence).

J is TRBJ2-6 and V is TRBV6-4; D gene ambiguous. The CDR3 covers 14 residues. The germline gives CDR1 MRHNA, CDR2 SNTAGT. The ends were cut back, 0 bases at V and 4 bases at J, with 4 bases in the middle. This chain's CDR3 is CASSDSTGANVLTF. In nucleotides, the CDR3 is TGTGCCAGCAGTGACTCGACGGGGGCCAACGTCCTGACTTTC.

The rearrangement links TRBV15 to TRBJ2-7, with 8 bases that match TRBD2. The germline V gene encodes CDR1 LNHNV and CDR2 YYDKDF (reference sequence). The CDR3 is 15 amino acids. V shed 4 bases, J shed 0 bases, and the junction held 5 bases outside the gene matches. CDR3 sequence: CATSNGRDSSYEQYF. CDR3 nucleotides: TGTGCCACCAGCAACGGGAGGGACTCCTCCTACGAGCAGTACTTC. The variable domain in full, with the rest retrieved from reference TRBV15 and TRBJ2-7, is DAMVIQNPRYQVTQFGKPVTLSCSQTLNHNVMYWYQQKSSQAPKLLFHYYDKDFNNEADTPDNFQSRRPNTSFCFLDIRSPGLGDTAMYLCATSNGRDSSYEQYFGPGTRLTVT.

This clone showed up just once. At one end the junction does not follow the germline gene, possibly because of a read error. The CDR3 sequence is CASSLDPIQDF. The CDR3 bases are TGTGCCAGCAGCTTAGACCCTATTCAGGATTTC. This sequence joins TRBV11-3 and TRBJ2-7; D is uncertain. Germline V gene sequence: CDR1 SGHNT, CDR2 YENEEA. This CDR3 comprises 11 residues.

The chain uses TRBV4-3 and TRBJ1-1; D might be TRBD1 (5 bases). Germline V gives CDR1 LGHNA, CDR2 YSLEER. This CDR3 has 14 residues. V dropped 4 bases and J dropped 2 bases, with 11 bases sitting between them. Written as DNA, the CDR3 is TGCGCCAGCAGCCTTTTCGACAGTAACACTGAAGCTTTCTTT. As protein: CASSLFDSNTEAFF.

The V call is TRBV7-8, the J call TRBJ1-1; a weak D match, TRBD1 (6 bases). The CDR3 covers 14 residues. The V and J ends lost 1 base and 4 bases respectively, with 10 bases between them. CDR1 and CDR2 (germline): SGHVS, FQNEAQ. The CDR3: CASSLDREATEAFF. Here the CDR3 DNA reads TGTGCCAGCAGCTTAGACAGGGAGGCCACTGAAGCTTTCTTT.

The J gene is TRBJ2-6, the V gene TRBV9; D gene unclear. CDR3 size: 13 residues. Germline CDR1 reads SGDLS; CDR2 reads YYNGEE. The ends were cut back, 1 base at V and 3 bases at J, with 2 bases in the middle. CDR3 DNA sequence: TGTGCCAGCAGCGTAAGTGGGGCCAACGTCCTGACTTTC. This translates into CASSVSGANVLTF.

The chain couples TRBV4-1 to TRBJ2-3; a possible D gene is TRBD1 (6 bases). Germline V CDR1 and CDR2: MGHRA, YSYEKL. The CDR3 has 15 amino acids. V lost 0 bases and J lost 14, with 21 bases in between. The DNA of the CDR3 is TGCGCCAGCAGCCAAGAAGGGACACCCAGTGACTTCCTGTATTTT. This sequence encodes CASSQEGTPSDFLYF.

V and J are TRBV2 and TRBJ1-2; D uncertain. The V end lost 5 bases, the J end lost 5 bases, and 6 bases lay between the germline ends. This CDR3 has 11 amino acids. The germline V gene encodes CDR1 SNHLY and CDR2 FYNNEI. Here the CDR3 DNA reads TGTGCCAGCAGTCCTGGTTATGGCTACACCTTC. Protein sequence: CASSPGYGYTF.

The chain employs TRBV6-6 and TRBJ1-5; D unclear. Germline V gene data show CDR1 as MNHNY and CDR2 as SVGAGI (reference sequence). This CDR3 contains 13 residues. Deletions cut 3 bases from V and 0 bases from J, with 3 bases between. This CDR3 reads CASSYSSNQPQHF. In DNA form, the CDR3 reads TGTGCCAGCAGTTATAGTAGCAATCAGCCCCAGCATTTT.

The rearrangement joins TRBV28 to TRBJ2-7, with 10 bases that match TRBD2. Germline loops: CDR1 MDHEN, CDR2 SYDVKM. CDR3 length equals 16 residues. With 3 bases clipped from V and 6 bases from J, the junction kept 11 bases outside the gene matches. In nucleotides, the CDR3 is TGTGCCAGCAGTTTCGGTCTAGCGGGAGAGGAGCCCGAGCAGTACTTC. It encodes CASSFGLAGEEPEQYF.

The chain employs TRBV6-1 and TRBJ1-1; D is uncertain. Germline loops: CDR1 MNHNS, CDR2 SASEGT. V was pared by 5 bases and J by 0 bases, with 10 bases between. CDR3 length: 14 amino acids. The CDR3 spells CASSPWTVNTEAFF. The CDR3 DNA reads TGTGCCAGCAGTCCTTGGACTGTGAACACTGAAGCTTTCTTT.

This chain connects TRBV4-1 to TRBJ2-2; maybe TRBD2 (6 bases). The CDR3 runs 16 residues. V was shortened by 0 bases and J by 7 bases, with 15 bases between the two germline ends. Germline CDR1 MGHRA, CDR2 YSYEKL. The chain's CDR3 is CASSQDYGGSGGELFF. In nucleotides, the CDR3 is TGCGCCAGCAGCCAAGATTACGGAGGGAGTGGCGGGGAGCTGTTTTTT.

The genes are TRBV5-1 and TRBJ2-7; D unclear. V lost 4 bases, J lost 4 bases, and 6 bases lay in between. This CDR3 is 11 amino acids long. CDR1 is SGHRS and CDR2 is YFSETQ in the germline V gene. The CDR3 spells CASSAEYEQYF. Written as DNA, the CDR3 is TGCGCCAGCAGCGCTGAGTACGAGCAGTACTTC.

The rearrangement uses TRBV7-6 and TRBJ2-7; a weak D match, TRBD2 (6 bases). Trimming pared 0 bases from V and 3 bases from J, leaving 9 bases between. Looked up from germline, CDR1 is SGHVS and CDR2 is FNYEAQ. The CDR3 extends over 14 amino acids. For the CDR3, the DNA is TGTGCCAGCAGCTTAGCGGGGAGGAGCTACGAGCAGTACTTC. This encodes CASSLAGRSYEQYF.

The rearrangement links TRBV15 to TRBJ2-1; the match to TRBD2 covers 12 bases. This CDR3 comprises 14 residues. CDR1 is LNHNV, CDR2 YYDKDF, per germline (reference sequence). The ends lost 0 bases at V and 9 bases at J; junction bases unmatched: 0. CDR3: CATSRELAGGEQFF. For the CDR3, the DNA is TGTGCCACCAGCAGAGAACTAGCGGGAGGTGAGCAGTTCTTC.

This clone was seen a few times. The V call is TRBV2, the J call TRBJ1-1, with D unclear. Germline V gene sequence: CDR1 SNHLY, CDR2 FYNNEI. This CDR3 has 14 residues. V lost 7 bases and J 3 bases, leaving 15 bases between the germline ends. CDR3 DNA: TGTGCCAGCATGCGGGGTATCCAGGACACTGAAGCTTTCTTT. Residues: CASMRGIQDTEAFF.

The CDR3: CATESRGGGTGELFF. The CDR3 coding sequence is TGTGCCACCGAATCCCGGGGGGGTGGCACCGGGGAGCTGTTTTTT. The genes are TRBV19 and TRBJ2-2, with 8 bases fitting TRBD2. J gave up 4 bases and V 10 bases, and 11 bases lay outside the gene matches. Germline values: CDR1 LNHDA, CDR2 SQIVND (reference sequence). CDR3 size: 15 residues.